The 10 T cell receptor beta chains presented below share a single source sample, sequenced in a study of glioma-infiltrating T cells. Amplification of TCR alpha and beta CDR3 regions from RNA used iRepertoire nested multiplex PCR. TCRdb processed the multiplex PCR reads anew with MiXCR; each CDR3 protein has one entry. The repertoire holds 100,000 to 150,000 distinct CDR3 sequences, with around a quarter as singletons. The sample taken for sequencing was glioma tissue, nonneoplastic brain tissue, or PBMCs (not recorded which). These receptors were obtained from a human donor with low-grade glioma or glioblastoma, undergoing nonglioma brain surgery, or in good health (not recorded which).

This clonotype was recorded at least ten times. This chain uses TRBV7-3 with TRBJ2-2, with no clear D. CDR3 length equals 14 residues. CDR1 is SGHTA, CDR2 FQGTGA, per germline. The V and J ends lost 5 bases and 1 base respectively, with 8 bases between them. CDR3 protein: CASSNEMNTGELFF. CDR3 nucleotide sequence: TGTGCCAGCAGCAATGAAATGAACACCGGGGAGCTGTTTTTT.

The sample holds many counts of this clonotype. The V gene is TRBV20-1, the J gene TRBJ2-7, with TRBD1 matching over 7 bases. Germline lookup yields CDR1 DFQATT and CDR2 SNEGSKA (reference sequence). This CDR3 region has 13 residues. The trim removed 8 bases at V and 3 bases at J, leaving 10 bases unmatched. CDR3 residues: CSLGGLSDYEQYV. CDR3 in DNA: TGCAGTCTAGGGGGCCTTAGCGACTACGAGCAGTACGTC.

Concerning this clonotype: An end of the junction does not agree with germline; a read error may underlie this. The rearrangement uses TRBV14 and TRBJ1-1; D remains ambiguous. Germline V gene data show CDR1 as SGHDN and CDR2 as FVKESK. This CDR3 has 12 residues. The CDR3: CASSQGNTEPFF. The CDR3 nucleotides are TGTGCCAGCAGCCAGGGGAACACTGAACCTTTCTTT.

This clonotype was picked up a small number of times. J is TRBJ2-3 and V is TRBV6-1, with 16 nucleotides matching TRBD2. Germline V gives CDR1 MNHNS, CDR2 SASEGT. The CDR3 has 19 amino acids. Trimming at V came to 5 bases and at J to 1 base, leaving 9 bases not matched to a gene. Here the CDR3 reads CASSRLGLAGGRGTDTQYF. The CDR3 DNA reads as TGTGCCAGCAGTAGGCTGGGACTAGCGGGGGGGCGCGGCACAGATACGCAGTATTTT.

Of note for this clonotype: This could be a read error, since a much larger clone is one nucleotide away. The genes are TRBV6-2 or TRBV6-3 and TRBJ2-2; D is ambiguous. Looked up from germline, CDR1 is MNHEY and CDR2 is SVGEGT. The CDR3 is made up of 12 amino acids. DNA of the CDR3: TGTACCAGCAGGCTAAACACCGGGGAGCTGTTTTTT. It translates to CTSRLNTGELFF.

This clonotype was seen ten or more times. The chain combines TRBV20-1 with TRBJ1-5; TRBD1 is a possible D gene (6 bases). CDR1 is DFQATT, CDR2 SNEGSKA, per germline (reference sequence). This CDR3 spans 11 amino acids. Trimming stripped 4 bases from V and 5 bases from J, with 6 bases between. Here the CDR3 reads CSAKGDQPQHF. Here the CDR3 DNA reads TGCAGTGCTAAGGGGGATCAGCCCCAGCATTTT.

CDR3 in amino acids: CASSQPGGFTGELFF. CDR3 coding DNA: TGTGCCAGCAGCCAGCCTGGCGGCTTTACCGGGGAGCTGTTTTTT. The V call is TRBV5-4, the J call TRBJ2-2; D unclear. Trimming removed 4 bases at V and 5 bases at J, with 15 bases between. Looked up from germline, CDR1 is SGHNT and CDR2 is YYREEE (reference sequence). The CDR3 has 15 amino acids.

This clonotype has more than one count but fewer than ten. This may arise from a read error, as a much more abundant clone is one base away. The CDR3 spells CASSRISTDTQYF. The DNA for the CDR3 is TGTGCCAGCAGCCGGATTAGCACAGATACGCAGTATTTT. The chain couples TRBV7-9 to TRBJ2-3; D gene ambiguous. Germline V gene lookup returns CDR1 SEHNR and CDR2 FQNEAQ (reference sequence). V was clipped by 5 bases and J by 0 bases, with 6 bases between them. The CDR3 is 13 amino acids.

The chain couples TRBV7-9 to TRBJ1-1, with 8 bases aligning to TRBD1. CDR1 is SEHNR, CDR2 FQNEAQ, per germline (reference sequence). CDR3 size: 13 residues. The V segment lost 2 bases and the J segment 11 bases; nucleotides outside the gene matches: 7. As DNA, the CDR3 is TGTGCCAGCAGCTTACTCACAGGGGGTGCTGCTTTCTTT. This translates into CASSLLTGGAAFF.

This clonotype was seen a few times. This chain connects TRBV11-2 to TRBJ1-3; 8 bases fit TRBD1. CDR3 length: 16 residues. The V gene's germline CDR1 is SGHAT and CDR2 FQNNGV. V shed 5 bases and J 3 bases; nucleotides not matched to a gene: 9. Written as DNA, the CDR3 is TGTGCCAGCAGCGAGACAGGGGTCCCCTATGGAAACACCATATATTTT. Protein: CASSETGVPYGNTIYF.